This T cell receptor (beta chain) is drawn from a study of PD-L1 blockade in urothelial cancer. Study summary: Of prior chemotherapy regimens, patients had received between 0 and 3. Per blood sample, T cells had a median of roughly 150,000.

CDR1 and CDR2 from the germline V gene are MNHNS and SASEGT. The CDR3 runs to 13 residues. Trimming shortened V by 7 bases and J by 5 bases, and 14 bases separated the two germline ends. Noted time point: pretreatment peripheral blood. Urothelial carcinoma affected the patients, and it was locally advanced or metastatic. TCRdb keeps only in-frame clones here, not all; method: immunoSEQ multiplex PCR. Of tens of thousands of clones in the sample, around 84% are singletons; the top ten hold more than 2%. The TCR comes from a man in his 60s with urothelial cancer. The specimen comprised PBMCs, sampled around atezolizumab (anti-PD-L1) treatment. The rearrangement links TRBV6-1 to TRBJ2-5; tentative D call: TRBD2 (6 bases). The CDR3 nucleotides are TGTGCCAGCATTAATGGAGGGTACGAGACCCAGTACTTC. Translated, it gives CASINGGYETQYF.